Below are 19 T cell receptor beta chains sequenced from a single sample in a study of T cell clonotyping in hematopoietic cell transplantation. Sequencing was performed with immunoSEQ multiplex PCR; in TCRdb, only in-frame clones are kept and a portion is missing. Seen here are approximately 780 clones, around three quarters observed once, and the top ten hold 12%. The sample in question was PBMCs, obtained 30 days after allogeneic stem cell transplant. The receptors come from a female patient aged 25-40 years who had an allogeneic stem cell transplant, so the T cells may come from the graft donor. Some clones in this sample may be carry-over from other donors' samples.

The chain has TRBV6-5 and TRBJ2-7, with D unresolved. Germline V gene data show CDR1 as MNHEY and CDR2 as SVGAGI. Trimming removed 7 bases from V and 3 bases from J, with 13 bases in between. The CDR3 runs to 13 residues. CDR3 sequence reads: CASTFKWGYEQYF. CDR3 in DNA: TGTGCCAGCACCTTTAAATGGGGCTACGAGCAGTACTTC.

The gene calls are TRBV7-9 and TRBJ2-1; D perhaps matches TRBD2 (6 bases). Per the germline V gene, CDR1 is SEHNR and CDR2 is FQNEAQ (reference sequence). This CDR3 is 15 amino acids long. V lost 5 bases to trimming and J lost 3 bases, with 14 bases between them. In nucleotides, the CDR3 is TGTGCCAGCAGCCTTGGACTAACCTACTACAATGAGCAGTTCTTC. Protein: CASSLGLTYYNEQFF.

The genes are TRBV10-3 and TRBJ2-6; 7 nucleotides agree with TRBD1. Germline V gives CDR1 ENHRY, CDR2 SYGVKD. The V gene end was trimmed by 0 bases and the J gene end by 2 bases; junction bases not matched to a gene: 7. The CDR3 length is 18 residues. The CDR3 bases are TGTGCCATCAGTGAGTCTCGCCGGACAGGTGCTGGGGCCAACGTCCTGACTTTC. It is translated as CAISESRRTGAGANVLTF.

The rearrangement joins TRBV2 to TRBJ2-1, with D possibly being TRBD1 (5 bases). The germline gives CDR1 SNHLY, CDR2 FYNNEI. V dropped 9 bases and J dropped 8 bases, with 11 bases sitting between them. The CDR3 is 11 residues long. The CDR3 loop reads CASQGSDEQFF. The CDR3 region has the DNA TGTGCCAGTCAGGGATCCGATGAGCAGTTCTTC.

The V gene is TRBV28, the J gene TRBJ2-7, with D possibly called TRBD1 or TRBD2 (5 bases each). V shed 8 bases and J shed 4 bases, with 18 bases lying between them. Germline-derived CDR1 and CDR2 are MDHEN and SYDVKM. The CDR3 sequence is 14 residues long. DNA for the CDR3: TGTGCCAGCCGCTCTCCGGGACGGATGTACGAGCAGTACTTC. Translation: CASRSPGRMYEQYF. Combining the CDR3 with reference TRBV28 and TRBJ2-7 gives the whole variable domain DVKVTQSSRYLVKRTGEKVFLECVQDMDHENMFWYRQDPGLGLRLIYFSYDVKMKEKGDIPEGYSVSREKKERFSLILESASTNQTSMYLCASRSPGRMYEQYFGPGTRLTVT.

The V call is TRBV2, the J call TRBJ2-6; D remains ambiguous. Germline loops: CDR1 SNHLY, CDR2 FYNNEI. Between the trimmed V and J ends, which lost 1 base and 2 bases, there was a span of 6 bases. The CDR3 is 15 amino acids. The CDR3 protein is CASSEGRTGANVLTF. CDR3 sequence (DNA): TGTGCCAGCAGTGAAGGGCGTACTGGGGCCAACGTCCTGACTTTC.

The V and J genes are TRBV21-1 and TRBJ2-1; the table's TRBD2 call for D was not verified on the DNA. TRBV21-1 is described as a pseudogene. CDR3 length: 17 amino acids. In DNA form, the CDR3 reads TGTGCCAGCAGCCTGGACATAGCGGGGCCGGCCTACAATGAGCAGTTCTTC. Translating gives CASSLDIAGPAYNEQFF.

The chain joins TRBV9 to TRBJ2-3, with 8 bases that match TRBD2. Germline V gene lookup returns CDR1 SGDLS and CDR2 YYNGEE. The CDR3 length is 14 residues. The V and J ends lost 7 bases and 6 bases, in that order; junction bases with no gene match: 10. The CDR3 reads CASGAGAMMDTQYF. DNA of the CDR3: TGTGCCAGCGGAGCGGGGGCGATGATGGATACGCAGTATTTT. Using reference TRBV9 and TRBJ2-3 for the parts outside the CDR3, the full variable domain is DSGVTQTPKHLITATGQRVTLRCSPRSGDLSVYWYQQSLDQGLQFLIQYYNGEERAKGNILERFSAQQFPDLHSELNLSSLELGDSALYFCASGAGAMMDTQYFGPGTRLTVL.

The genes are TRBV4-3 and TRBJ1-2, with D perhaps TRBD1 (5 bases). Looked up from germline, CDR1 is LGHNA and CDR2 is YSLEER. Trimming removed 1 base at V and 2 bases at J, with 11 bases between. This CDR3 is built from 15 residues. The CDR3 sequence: CASSQGAGQNYGYTF. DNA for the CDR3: TGCGCCAGCAGCCAAGGGGCAGGGCAAAACTATGGCTACACCTTC.

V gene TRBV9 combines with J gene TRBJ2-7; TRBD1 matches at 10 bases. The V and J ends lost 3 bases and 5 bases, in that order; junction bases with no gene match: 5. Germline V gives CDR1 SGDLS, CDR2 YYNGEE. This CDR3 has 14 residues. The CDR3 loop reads CASSAGTGENEQYF. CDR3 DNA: TGTGCCAGCAGCGCCGGGACAGGGGAGAACGAGCAGTACTTC.

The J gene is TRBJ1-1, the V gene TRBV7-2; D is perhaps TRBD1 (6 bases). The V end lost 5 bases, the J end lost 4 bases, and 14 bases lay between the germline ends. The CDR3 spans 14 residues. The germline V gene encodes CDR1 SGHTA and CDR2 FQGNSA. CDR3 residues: CASSILQGPTEAFF. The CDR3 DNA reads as TGTGCCAGCAGCATACTACAGGGTCCCACTGAAGCTTTCTTT. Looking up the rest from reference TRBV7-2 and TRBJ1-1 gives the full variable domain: GAGVSQSPSNKVTEKGKDVELRCDPISGHTALYWYRQSLGQGLEFLIYFQGNSAPDKSGLPSDRFSAERTGGSVSTLTIQRTQQEDSAVYLCASSILQGPTEAFFGQGTRLTVV.

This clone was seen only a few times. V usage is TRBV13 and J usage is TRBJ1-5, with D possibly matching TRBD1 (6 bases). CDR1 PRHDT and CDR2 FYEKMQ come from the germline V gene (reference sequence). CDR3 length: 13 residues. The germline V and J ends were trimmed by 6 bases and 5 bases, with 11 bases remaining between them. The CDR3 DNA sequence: TGTGCCAGCAGTTTGGGGGCGGATCAGCCCCAGCATTTT. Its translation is CASSLGADQPQHF.

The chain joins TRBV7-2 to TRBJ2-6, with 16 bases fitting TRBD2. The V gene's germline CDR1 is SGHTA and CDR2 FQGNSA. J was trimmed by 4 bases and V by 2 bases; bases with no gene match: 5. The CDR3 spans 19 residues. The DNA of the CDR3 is TGTGCCAGCAGCTTACCGGGACTAGCGGGGGGGCAGGGGGCCAACGTCCTGACTTTC. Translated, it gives CASSLPGLAGGQGANVLTF.

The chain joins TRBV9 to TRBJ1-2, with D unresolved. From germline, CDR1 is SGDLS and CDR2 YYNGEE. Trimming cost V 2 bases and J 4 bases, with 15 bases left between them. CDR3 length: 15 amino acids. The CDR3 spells CASSVFGVGSYGYTF. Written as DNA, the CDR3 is TGTGCCAGCAGCGTTTTCGGGGTTGGCAGCTATGGCTACACCTTC.

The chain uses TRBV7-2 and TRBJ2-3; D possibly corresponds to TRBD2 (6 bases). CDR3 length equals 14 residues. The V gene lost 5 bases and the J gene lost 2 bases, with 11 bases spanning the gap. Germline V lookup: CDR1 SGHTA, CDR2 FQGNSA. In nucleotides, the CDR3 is TGTGCCAGCAGCCAGACTAGGACCACAGATACGCAGTATTTT. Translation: CASSQTRTTDTQYF.

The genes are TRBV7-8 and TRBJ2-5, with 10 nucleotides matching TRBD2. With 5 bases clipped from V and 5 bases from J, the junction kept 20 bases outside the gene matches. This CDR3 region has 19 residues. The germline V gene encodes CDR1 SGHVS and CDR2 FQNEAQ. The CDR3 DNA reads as TGTGCCAGCAGCCATCCCGAGGTGGCAGCGGGGGGGCCGAGGGAGACCCAGTACTTC. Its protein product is CASSHPEVAAGGPRETQYF.

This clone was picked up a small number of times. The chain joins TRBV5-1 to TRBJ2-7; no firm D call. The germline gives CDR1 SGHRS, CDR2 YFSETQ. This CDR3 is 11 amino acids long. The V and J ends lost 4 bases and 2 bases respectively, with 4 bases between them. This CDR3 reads CASSLAYEQYF. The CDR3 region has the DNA TGCGCCAGCAGCCTGGCCTACGAGCAGTACTTC. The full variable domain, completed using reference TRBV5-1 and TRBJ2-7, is KAGVTQTPRYLIKTRGQQVTLSCSPISGHRSVSWYQQTPGQGLQFLFEYFSETQRNKGNFPGRFSGRQFSNSRSEMNVSTLELGDSALYLCASSLAYEQYFGPGTRLTVT.

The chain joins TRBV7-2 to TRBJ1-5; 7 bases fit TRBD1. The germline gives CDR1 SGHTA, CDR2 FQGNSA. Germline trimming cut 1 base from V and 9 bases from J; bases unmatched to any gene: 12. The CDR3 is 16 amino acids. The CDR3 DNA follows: TGTGCCAGCAGCTTAGGGGTAGCGGGCAGGGGGAGGCCCCAGCATTTT. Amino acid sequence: CASSLGVAGRGRPQHF.

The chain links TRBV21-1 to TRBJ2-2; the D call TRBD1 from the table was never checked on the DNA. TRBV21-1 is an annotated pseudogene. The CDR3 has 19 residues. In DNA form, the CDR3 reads TGTGCCAGCAGCTTTCTTAAAAACGACAGGGGGCGACGCACCGGGGAGCTGTTTTTT. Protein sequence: CASSFLKNDRGRRTGELFF.